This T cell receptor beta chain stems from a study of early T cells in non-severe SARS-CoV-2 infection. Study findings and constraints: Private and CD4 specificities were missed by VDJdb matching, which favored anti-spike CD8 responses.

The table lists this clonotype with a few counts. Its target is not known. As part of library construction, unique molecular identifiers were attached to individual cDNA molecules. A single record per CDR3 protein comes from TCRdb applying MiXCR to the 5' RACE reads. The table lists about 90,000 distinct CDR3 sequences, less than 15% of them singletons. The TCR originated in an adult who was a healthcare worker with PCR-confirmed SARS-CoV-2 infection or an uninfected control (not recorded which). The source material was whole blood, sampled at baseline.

CDR3 region: CAISEFGGETQYF. CDR3 in DNA: TGTGCCATCAGTGAGTTCGGAGGTGAGACCCAGTACTTC. The rearrangement links TRBV10-3 to TRBJ2-5; maybe TRBD2 (5 bases). The V end lost 1 base, the J end lost 5 bases, and 8 bases lay between the germline ends. The CDR3 has 13 amino acids. Germline V gene sequence: CDR1 ENHRY, CDR2 SYGVKD.